This TCR beta chain was documented in a study of cytomegalovirus exposure and HLA in healthy donors. The primer mix had 60 Vbeta and 13 Jbeta primers. Profiled with immunoSEQ multiplex PCR; TCRdb holds only in-frame clones, not every one. The sample lists some 96,000 clones; roughly three fifths were seen once. Trimming removed 7 bases from V and 6 bases from J, with 16 bases in between. Per the germline V gene, CDR1 is LGHNT and CDR2 is FRNRAP. The CDR3 loop spans 15 amino acids. Remarks on this clone: Its antigen is still unknown.

Study-wide points: The study found most TCR sequences rare, yet found some public TCRs in many donors.

The clonotype originates from a man aged 55 to 70 in good health and CMV-seronegative. Sample: PBMCs. The gene calls are TRBV12-5 and TRBJ1-6, with D hard to call. CDR3 sequence reads: CASALRAGGNSPLHF. In DNA form, the CDR3 reads TGTGCTAGTGCCTTGAGGGCAGGCGGTAATTCACCCCTCCACTTT. The entire variable domain, with the rest obtained from reference TRBV12-5 and TRBJ1-6, is as follows: DARVTQTPRHKVTEMGQEVTMRCQPILGHNTVFWYRQTMMQGLELLAYFRNRAPLDDSGMPKDRFSAEMPDATLATLKIQPSEPRDSAVYFCASALRAGGNSPLHFGNGTRLTVT.